The next 15 T cell receptor beta chains were all read from a single sample in a study of OX40 agonist ivuxolimab in advanced cancers. Profiled with immunoSEQ multiplex PCR; TCRdb holds only in-frame clones, not every one. The sample shows over 30,000 clones, 65% to 90% of them seen only once. Specimen: CD4+ or CD8+ T cells sorted from blood, collected in a trial of the OX40 agonist ivuxolimab. All receptors derive from an adult with an advanced solid tumor such as melanoma, head and neck, liver or kidney cancer.

This clone was seen more than once but under ten times. The rearrangement links TRBV5-1 to TRBJ2-7; D remains unclear. CDR1 and CDR2 from the germline V gene are SGHRS and YFSETQ. V was shortened by 7 bases and J by 0 bases, with 8 bases between the two germline ends. CDR3 length: 12 amino acids. CDR3 sequence: CASRDSSYEQYF. CDR3 coding DNA: TGCGCCAGCCGAGACTCCTCCTACGAGCAGTACTTC.

The chain combines TRBV6-5 with TRBJ1-2, with D uncertain. This CDR3 is 13 amino acids long. Trimming pared 7 bases from V and 7 bases from J, leaving 16 bases between. The V gene's germline CDR1 is MNHEY and CDR2 SVGAGI. CDR3 in amino acids: CASTVGRGGGYTF. In DNA, the CDR3 is TGTGCCAGCACCGTAGGCCGCGGCGGTGGCTACACCTTC.

The genes are TRBV5-4 and TRBJ1-3; D unresolved. The length of the CDR3 is 15 residues. The germline V and J ends were trimmed by 10 bases and 2 bases, with 19 bases remaining between them. Germline loops: CDR1 SGHNT, CDR2 YYREEE (reference sequence). The chain's CDR3 is CAFSWGGSAGNTIYF. CDR3 bases: TGTGCCTTTTCGTGGGGTGGGAGCGCTGGAAACACCATATATTTT.

This clone has just a few counts. The chain combines TRBV18 with TRBJ1-2; a possible D gene is TRBD1 (6 bases). The ends were cut back, 8 bases at V and 3 bases at J, with 16 bases in the middle. There are 14 residues in the CDR3. The germline V gene has CDR1 KGHSH and CDR2 LQKENI. CDR3 DNA sequence: TGTGCCAGCACAAGAGGGGGAACGGACTATGGCTACACCTTC. Its translation: CASTRGGTDYGYTF.

For the CDR3, the DNA is TGTGCCAGCAGCTTACGGACAGGGACCATCCCTGGGGCCAACGTCCTGACTTTC. Amino acids: CASSLRTGTIPGANVLTF. The chain uses TRBV7-9 and TRBJ2-6, with 8 nucleotides matching TRBD1. The CDR3 contains 18 residues. Germline-derived CDR1 and CDR2 are SEHNR and FQNEAQ (reference sequence). J lost 2 bases, V lost 2 bases, and 8 bases had no gene match.

Turning to this clone: A read error may produce the germline difference seen at one junction end. J is TRBJ2-1 and V is TRBV7-7; D is unclear. This CDR3 has 15 amino acids. Germline V gene data show CDR1 as SSHAT and CDR2 as FNYEAQ (reference sequence). CDR3 DNA: TGTGCTAGCAGCTTAAACTCACAAGCCTACAATGAGCAGTTCTTC. This sequence encodes CASSLNSQAYNEQFF.

V and J are TRBV7-9 and TRBJ2-7; D ambiguous. Trimming took 5 bases from V and 0 from J, leaving 5 bases between them. The CDR3 runs 12 residues. Germline-derived CDR1 and CDR2 are SEHNR and FQNEAQ (reference sequence). The CDR3 DNA reads as TGTGCCAGCAGCCCGAACTCCTACGAGCAGTACTTC. This codes for CASSPNSYEQYF.

The rearrangement links TRBV5-4 to TRBJ2-1; TRBD1 matches 8 bases. CDR1 SGHNT and CDR2 YYREEE come from the germline V gene (reference sequence). The CDR3 covers 14 residues. After removal of 3 bases from V and 9 bases from J, the junction contained 8 bases not matched to a gene. In nucleotides, the CDR3 is TGTGCCAGCAGCTCCGGACAGGGTAGGGGTGAGCAGTTCTTC. Protein sequence: CASSSGQGRGEQFF.

The rearrangement links TRBV5-4 to TRBJ1-3, with 7 positions matching TRBD1. This CDR3 spans 16 amino acids. Per germline, CDR1 SGHNT and CDR2 YYREEE (reference sequence). V was clipped by 2 bases and J by 0 bases; unmatched bases: 5. The CDR3 loop reads CASSFGGQHSGNTIYF. DNA of the CDR3: TGTGCCAGCAGCTTCGGGGGACAGCACTCTGGAAACACCATATATTTT.

The CDR3 loop reads CASSSMPLGTEAFF. For the CDR3, the DNA is TGTGCCAGCAGCTCCATGCCCCTCGGCACTGAAGCTTTCTTT. This chain joins TRBV7-2 and TRBJ1-1; no clear D. The CDR3 contains 14 residues. Trimming shortened V by 4 bases and J by 4 bases, and 13 bases separated the two germline ends. Germline V gene sequence: CDR1 SGHTA, CDR2 FQGNSA.

The chain employs TRBV5-6 and TRBJ1-2, with a possible D match to TRBD1 (6 bases). Trimming took 3 bases from V and 8 from J, leaving 14 bases between them. The length of the CDR3 is 13 residues. Germline V lookup: CDR1 SGHDT, CDR2 YYEEEE. As DNA, the CDR3 is TGTGCCAGCAGCTACCTCACAAGGGGGGGCTACACCTTC. Translating it yields CASSYLTRGGYTF.

The gene calls are TRBV30 and TRBJ1-1; the D gene is possibly TRBD1 (5 bases). CDR1 is GTSNPN, CDR2 SVGIG, per germline (reference sequence). Trimming left V 4 bases short and J 5 bases short, with 14 bases between. This CDR3 spans 13 amino acids. DNA for the CDR3: TGTGCCTGGAACCTTCAGGGTTTAACTGAAGCTTTCTTT. Translating gives CAWNLQGLTEAFF.

The chain combines TRBV7-2 with TRBJ2-2, with a weak D call TRBD2 (7 bases). The CDR3 has 18 amino acids. CDR1 SGHTA and CDR2 FQGNSA come from the germline V gene. V was cut by 2 bases and J by 2 bases, with 18 bases left in between. CDR3 protein: CASSLFPMGGANTGELFF. The CDR3 DNA is TGTGCCAGCAGCTTATTCCCAATGGGGGGGGCCAACACCGGGGAGCTGTTTTTT.

This chain uses TRBV7-2 with TRBJ1-1, with 10 bases aligning to TRBD1. The CDR3 totals 16 residues. The junction had 13 bases not matched to a gene; V was cut back by 5 bases and J by 7 bases. Germline V gives CDR1 SGHTA, CDR2 FQGNSA. CDR3 coding DNA: TGTGCCAGCAGCCTATTCGGGACAGGGGTCGGTTTTGAAGCTTTCTTT. Its protein product is CASSLFGTGVGFEAFF.

This chain joins TRBV5-1 and TRBJ2-2; D assignment may be TRBD1 or TRBD2 (5 bases each). Germline CDR1 reads SGHRS; CDR2 reads YFSETQ. V was shortened by 1 base and J by 4 bases, with 8 bases between the two germline ends. The CDR3 length is 14 residues. The CDR3 loop is CASSLLGTTGELFF. Here the CDR3 DNA reads TGCGCCAGCAGCTTGCTGGGGACCACCGGGGAGCTGTTTTTT.